These 12 T cell receptor beta chains share one sample of origin, sequenced in a study of shared clonotypes between healthy human individuals. TCRdb keeps only in-frame clones here, not all; method: immunoSEQ multiplex PCR. The sample records 2 million to 2.5 million clones, approximately 93% being singletons. Sequenced sample: naive CD4+ T cells from PBMCs. Subset: CD45RA+ positively selected. The receptors derive from a man between 18 and 29 years old in good health. Some clones in this sample may be carry-over from other donors' samples.

The gene calls are TRBV5-1 and TRBJ1-1; D uncertain. CDR3 size: 15 residues. Germline assignment: CDR1 SGHRS and CDR2 YFSETQ. V lost 0 bases to trimming and J lost 1 base, with 10 bases between them. CDR3 DNA: TGCGCCAGCAGCTTGGAAGGAGTCCCGAACACTGAAGCTTTCTTT. Protein product: CASSLEGVPNTEAFF. Full variable domain (outside the CDR3, taken from reference TRBV5-1 and TRBJ1-1): KAGVTQTPRYLIKTRGQQVTLSCSPISGHRSVSWYQQTPGQGLQFLFEYFSETQRNKGNFPGRFSGRQFSNSRSEMNVSTLELGDSALYLCASSLEGVPNTEAFFGQGTRLTVV.

The chain has TRBV5-1 and TRBJ2-5; TRBD2 matches 8 bases. V was pared by 4 bases and J by 5 bases, with 16 bases of the junction left unmatched. This CDR3 is 17 amino acids long. Germline V gives CDR1 SGHRS, CDR2 YFSETQ. CDR3 region: CASSLGAAGGLGETQYF. CDR3 bases: TGCGCCAGCAGCCTGGGGGCTGCGGGAGGCCTTGGGGAGACCCAGTACTTC. The full variable domain, its missing parts supplied by reference TRBV5-1 and TRBJ2-5, is KAGVTQTPRYLIKTRGQQVTLSCSPISGHRSVSWYQQTPGQGLQFLFEYFSETQRNKGNFPGRFSGRQFSNSRSEMNVSTLELGDSALYLCASSLGAAGGLGETQYFGPGTRLLVL.

The chain has TRBV2 and TRBJ2-5; 9 positions match TRBD2. CDR1 SNHLY and CDR2 FYNNEI come from the germline V gene. The CDR3 is made up of 13 amino acids. Trimming removed 11 bases from V and 5 bases from J; junction bases left unmatched: 9. The CDR3 nucleotides read TGTGCCGCCCAGCGGGAGGTTTTGGAGACCCAGTACTTC. Amino acid sequence: CAAQREVLETQYF.

The chain carries TRBV7-2 and TRBJ2-5; weak D call: TRBD2 (5 bases). Trimming cost V 5 bases and J 5 bases, with 9 bases left between them. The germline V gene has CDR1 SGHTA and CDR2 FQGNSA. There are 12 residues in the CDR3. CDR3 loop: CASSLGMETQYF. The CDR3 DNA reads as TGTGCCAGCAGCCTCGGGATGGAGACCCAGTACTTC.

CDR3 nucleotides: TGTGCCAGCAGTTGGGCCTCCGGTGAGGACATAAAGCATTTT. Encoded protein: CASSWASGEDIKHF. The chain recombines TRBV6-5 with TRBJ1-5, with a tentative D call TRBD1 (5 bases). The CDR3 consists of 14 residues. V was shortened by 4 bases and J by 14 bases, with 21 bases between the two germline ends. Germline V lookup: CDR1 MNHEY, CDR2 SVGAGI.

V and J are TRBV4-2 and TRBJ2-2, with D possibly matching TRBD1 (6 bases). The CDR3 spans 13 residues. V lost 5 bases and J lost 6, with 10 bases in between. The germline CDR1 and CDR2 sequences are LGHNA and YNFKEQ. The CDR3 DNA sequence: TGTGCCAGCAGCGCCCCAGGGGCCGGGGAGCTGTTTTTT. It is translated as CASSAPGAGELFF.

This chain connects TRBV7-2 to TRBJ1-5, with D tentatively TRBD1 (5 bases). This CDR3 contains 14 residues. V gave up 5 bases and J gave up 0 bases, with 8 bases separating them. Germline assignment: CDR1 SGHTA and CDR2 FQGNSA. The CDR3 protein is CASSDSNSNQPQHF. CDR3 in DNA: TGTGCCAGCAGCGACAGCAATAGCAATCAGCCCCAGCATTTT.

This CDR3 reads CASSPTPPAFF. The CDR3 DNA reads as TGTGCCAGCAGCCCCACCCCCCCGGCTTTCTTT. V usage is TRBV28 and J usage is TRBJ1-1, with no clear D. Germline V gives CDR1 MDHEN, CDR2 SYDVKM. Trimming removed 6 bases from V and 11 bases from J, with 13 bases in between. The CDR3 totals 11 residues.

In its sample, this clone was seen a few times. The chain uses TRBV5-1 and TRBJ1-1; no clear D gene. Germline-derived CDR1 and CDR2 are SGHRS and YFSETQ. Trimming removed 2 bases at V and 1 base at J, with 9 bases between. The CDR3 runs to 14 residues. The CDR3 coding sequence is TGCGCCAGCAGCTTCTTTTCAGGGAACACTGAAGCTTTCTTT. The encoded protein is CASSFFSGNTEAFF.

In regard to this clone: The sample contains more than one DNA sequence encoding this CDR3. The chain couples TRBV19 to TRBJ1-4, with a possible D match to TRBD1 (6 bases). Trimming pared 4 bases from V and 0 bases from J, leaving 9 bases between. This CDR3 spans 15 amino acids. CDR1 and CDR2 (germline): LNHDA, SQIVND (reference sequence). In DNA, the CDR3 is TGTGCCAGTAGTAACCCAGGGGCAACTAATGAAAAACTGTTTTTT. It yields the protein CASSNPGATNEKLFF.

The rearrangement links TRBV29-1 to TRBJ1-1, with 9 bases aligning to TRBD1. V was pared by 4 bases and J by 1 base, with 4 bases of the junction left unmatched. Germline lookup yields CDR1 SQVTM and CDR2 ANQGSEA. This CDR3 has 14 residues. In DNA form, the CDR3 reads TGCAGCGTTGTTCGGGACAGGGCGAACACTGAAGCTTTCTTT. Its protein is CSVVRDRANTEAFF. The entire variable domain, with the rest obtained from reference TRBV29-1 and TRBJ1-1, is as follows: SAVISQKPSRDICQRGTSLTIQCQVDSQVTMMFWYRQQPGQSLTLIATANQGSEATYESGFVIDKFPISRPNLTFSTLTVSNMSPEDSSIYLCSVVRDRANTEAFFGQGTRLTVV.

Comments on this clone: The same CDR3 arises from other DNA sequences in this sample as well. The CDR3 coding sequence is TGTGCCAGCAGTTCTGGACAGAGCTACGAGCAGTACTTC. This sequence encodes CASSSGQSYEQYF. The chain couples TRBV28 to TRBJ2-7, with a possible D match to TRBD1 (6 bases). The CDR3 has 13 residues. The germline V gene has CDR1 MDHEN and CDR2 SYDVKM. V gave up 4 bases and J gave up 3 bases, with 10 bases separating them.